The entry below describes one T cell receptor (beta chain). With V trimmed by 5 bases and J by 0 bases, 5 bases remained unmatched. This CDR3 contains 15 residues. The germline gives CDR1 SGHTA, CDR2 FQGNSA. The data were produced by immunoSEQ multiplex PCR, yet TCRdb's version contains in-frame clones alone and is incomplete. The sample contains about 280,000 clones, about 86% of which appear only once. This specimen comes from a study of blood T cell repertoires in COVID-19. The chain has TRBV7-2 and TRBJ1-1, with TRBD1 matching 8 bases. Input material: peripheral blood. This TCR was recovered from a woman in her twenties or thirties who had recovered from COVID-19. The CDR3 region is CASSPTTGVNTEAFF. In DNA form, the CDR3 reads TGTGCCAGCAGCCCGACGACAGGGGTGAACACTGAAGCTTTCTTT.